This T cell receptor (beta chain) was found in a study of Tregs in tolerant kidney transplant recipients. Germline V gene data show CDR1 as SGHDT and CDR2 as YYEEEE. V lost 2 bases and J lost 4, with 12 bases in between. CDR3 size: 14 residues. Assay: immunoSEQ multiplex PCR; the TCRdb copy retains only in-frame clones and omits some. The repertoire consists of about 240,000 clones, with 65% to 85% occurring once and the leading ten covering about 0.64%. This chain links TRBV5-6 with TRBJ1-1, with D hard to call. Sequenced: CD4+ T cells from blood. This receptor was taken from a human donor in good health. The CDR3 DNA follows: TGTGCCAGCAGCTTTCTGGGCGTCGGCACTGAAGCTTTCTTT. This gives the protein CASSFLGVGTEAFF. Looking up the rest from reference TRBV5-6 and TRBJ1-1 gives the full variable domain: DAGVTQSPTHLIKTRGQQVTLRCSPKSGHDTVSWYQQALGQGPQFIFQYYEEEERQRGNFPDRFSGHQFPNYSSELNVNALLLGDSALYLCASSFLGVGTEAFFGQGTRLTVV.